This T cell receptor (beta chain) was sequenced during a study of cytomegalovirus exposure and HLA in healthy donors. Study in general: The study's early data release held tens of millions of unique TCRs from HLA-typed donors. In terms of ancestry, the Caucasian-associated cluster contained about 80% of the approximately 400 genotyped donors. General observations from the study: In a later analysis, an Asian-associated ancestry cluster reportedly showed fewer N-insertions than the roughly 700-donor mean.

Concerning this clone itself: The antigen is undetermined.

A multiplex PCR was run with 60 Vbeta primers and 13 Jbeta primers. Here immunoSEQ multiplex PCR was the method, and the copy in TCRdb shows in-frame clones only, minus some. The sample records 150,000 to 200,000 clones, about 80% being singletons. The CDR3 sequence is 14 residues long. V lost 4 bases and J lost 1, with 10 bases in between. Looked up from germline, CDR1 is SGHTA and CDR2 is FQGNSA. The chain couples TRBV7-2 to TRBJ2-5; a weak D match, TRBD1 (6 bases). This TCR was recovered from a woman in her thirties or forties in good health and CMV-seronegative. Sequencing was done on a sample of PBMCs. DNA of the CDR3: TGTGCCAGCAGCTCCGACAGGTTCCAAGAGACCCAGTACTTC. The encoded protein is CASSSDRFQETQYF.